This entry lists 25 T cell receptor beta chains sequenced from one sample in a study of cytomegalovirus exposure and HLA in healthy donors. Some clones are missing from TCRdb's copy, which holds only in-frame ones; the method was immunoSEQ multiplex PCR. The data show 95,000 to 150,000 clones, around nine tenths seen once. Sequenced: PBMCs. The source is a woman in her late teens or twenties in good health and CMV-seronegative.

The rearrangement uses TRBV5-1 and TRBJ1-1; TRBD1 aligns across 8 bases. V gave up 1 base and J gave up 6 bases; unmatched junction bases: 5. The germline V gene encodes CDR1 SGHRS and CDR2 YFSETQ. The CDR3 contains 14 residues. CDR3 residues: CASSLQGAVAEAFF. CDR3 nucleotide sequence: TGCGCCAGCAGCTTGCAGGGGGCGGTAGCTGAAGCTTTCTTT.

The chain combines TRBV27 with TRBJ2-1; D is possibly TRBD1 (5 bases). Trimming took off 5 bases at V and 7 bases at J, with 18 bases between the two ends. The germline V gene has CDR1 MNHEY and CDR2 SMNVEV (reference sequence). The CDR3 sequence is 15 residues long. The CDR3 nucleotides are TGTGCCAGCAGTCCTACCCCCTTGGGGCTGAATGAGCAGTTCTTC. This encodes CASSPTPLGLNEQFF.

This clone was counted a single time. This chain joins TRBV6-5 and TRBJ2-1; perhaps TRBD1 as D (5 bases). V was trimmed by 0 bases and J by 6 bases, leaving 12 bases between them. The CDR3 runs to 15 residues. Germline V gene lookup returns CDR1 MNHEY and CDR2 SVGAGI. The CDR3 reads CASSYSPQGGNEQFF. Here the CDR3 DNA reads TGTGCCAGCAGTTACTCTCCTCAGGGCGGCAATGAGCAGTTCTTC.

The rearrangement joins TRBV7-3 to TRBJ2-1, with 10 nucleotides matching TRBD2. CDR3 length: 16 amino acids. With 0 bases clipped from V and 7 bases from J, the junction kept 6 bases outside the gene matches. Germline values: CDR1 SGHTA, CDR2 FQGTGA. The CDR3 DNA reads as TGTGCCAGCAGCTTAACGTTGGCTAGCGGGAGAAATGAGCAGTTCTTC. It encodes CASSLTLASGRNEQFF.

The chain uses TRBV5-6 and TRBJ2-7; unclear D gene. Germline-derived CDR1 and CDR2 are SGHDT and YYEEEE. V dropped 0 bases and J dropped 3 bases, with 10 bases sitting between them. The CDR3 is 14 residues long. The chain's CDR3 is CASSLGWQIYEQYF. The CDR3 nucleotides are TGTGCCAGCAGCTTGGGTTGGCAGATCTACGAGCAGTACTTC.

The CDR3 nucleotides read TGTGCCAGCAGTTCCCGAGGGTATGGCTACACCTTC. Translated, it gives CASSSRGYGYTF. The chain recombines TRBV28 with TRBJ1-2; D uncertain. Germline CDR1 is MDHEN and CDR2 is SYDVKM. The CDR3 is 12 residues long. Trimming cost V 4 bases and J 5 bases, with 8 bases left between them.

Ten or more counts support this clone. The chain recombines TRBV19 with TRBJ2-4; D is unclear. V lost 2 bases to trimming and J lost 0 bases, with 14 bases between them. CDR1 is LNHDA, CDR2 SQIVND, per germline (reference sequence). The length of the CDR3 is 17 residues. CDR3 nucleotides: TGTGCCAGTAGTATAAGACTTACGATCCTAGCCAAAAACATTCAGTACTTC. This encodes CASSIRLTILAKNIQYF. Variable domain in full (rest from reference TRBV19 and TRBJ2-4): DGGITQSPKYLFRKEGQNVTLSCEQNLNHDAMYWYRQDPGQGLRLIYYSQIVNDFQKGDIAEGYSVSREKKESFPLTVTSAQKNPTAFYLCASSIRLTILAKNIQYFGAGTRLSVL.

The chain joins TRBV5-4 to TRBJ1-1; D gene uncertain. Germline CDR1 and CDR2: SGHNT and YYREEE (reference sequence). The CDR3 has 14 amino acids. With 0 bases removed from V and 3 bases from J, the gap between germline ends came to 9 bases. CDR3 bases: TGTGCCAGCAGCTTGGATCTCGGGGACACTGAAGCTTTCTTT. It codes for CASSLDLGDTEAFF.

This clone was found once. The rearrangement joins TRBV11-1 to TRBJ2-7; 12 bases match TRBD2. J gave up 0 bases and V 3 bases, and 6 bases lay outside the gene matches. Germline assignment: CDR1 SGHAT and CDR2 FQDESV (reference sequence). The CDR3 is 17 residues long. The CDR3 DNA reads TGTGCCAGCAGCTTCGGGACTAGCGGGTACAGCTCCTACGAGCAGTACTTC. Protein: CASSFGTSGYSSYEQYF.

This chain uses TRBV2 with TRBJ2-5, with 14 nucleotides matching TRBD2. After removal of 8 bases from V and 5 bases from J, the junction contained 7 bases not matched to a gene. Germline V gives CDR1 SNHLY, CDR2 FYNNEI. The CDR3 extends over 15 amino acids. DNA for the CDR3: TGTGCCAGCGCGACTAGCGGGGGGGCCCGGGAGACCCAGTACTTC. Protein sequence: CASATSGGARETQYF.

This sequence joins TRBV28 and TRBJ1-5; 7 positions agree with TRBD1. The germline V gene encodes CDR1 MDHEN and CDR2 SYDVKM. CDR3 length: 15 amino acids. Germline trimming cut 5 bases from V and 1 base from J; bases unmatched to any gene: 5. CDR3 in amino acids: CASSPLTGSNQPQHF. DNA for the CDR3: TGTGCCAGCAGTCCTCTGACAGGGAGCAATCAGCCCCAGCATTTT.

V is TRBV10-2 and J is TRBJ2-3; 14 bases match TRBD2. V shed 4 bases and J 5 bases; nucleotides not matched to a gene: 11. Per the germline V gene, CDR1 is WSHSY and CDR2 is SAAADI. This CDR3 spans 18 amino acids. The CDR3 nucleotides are TGCGCCAGCAGTGCCACTAGGACTAGCGGGGGGCGGGGAGATACGCAGTATTTT. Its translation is CASSATRTSGGRGDTQYF.

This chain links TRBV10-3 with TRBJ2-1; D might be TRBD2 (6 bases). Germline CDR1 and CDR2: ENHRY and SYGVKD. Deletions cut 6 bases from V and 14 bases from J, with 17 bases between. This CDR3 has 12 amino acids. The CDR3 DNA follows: TGTGCCATCAGAGACGGGACTCGCGGGGAGTTCTTC. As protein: CAIRDGTRGEFF.

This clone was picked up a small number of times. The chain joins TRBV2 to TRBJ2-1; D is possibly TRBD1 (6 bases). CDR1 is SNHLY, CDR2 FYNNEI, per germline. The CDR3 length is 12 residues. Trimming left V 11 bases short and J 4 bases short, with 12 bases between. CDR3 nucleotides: TGTGCCGTCCGGACAGCATACAATGAGCAGTTCTTC. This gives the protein CAVRTAYNEQFF. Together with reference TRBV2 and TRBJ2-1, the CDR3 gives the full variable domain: EPEVTQTPSHQVTQMGQEVILRCVPISNHLYFYWYRQILGQKVEFLVSFYNNEISEKSEIFDDQFSVERPDGSNFTLKIRSTKLEDSAMYFCAVRTAYNEQFFGPGTRLTVL.

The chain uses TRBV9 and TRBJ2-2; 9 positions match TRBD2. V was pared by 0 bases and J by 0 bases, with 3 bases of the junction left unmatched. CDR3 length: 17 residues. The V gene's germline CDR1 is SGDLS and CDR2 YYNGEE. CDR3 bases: TGTGCCAGCAGCGTAGTGGCTAGCGGGGCGAACACCGGGGAGCTGTTTTTT. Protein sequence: CASSVVASGANTGELFF.

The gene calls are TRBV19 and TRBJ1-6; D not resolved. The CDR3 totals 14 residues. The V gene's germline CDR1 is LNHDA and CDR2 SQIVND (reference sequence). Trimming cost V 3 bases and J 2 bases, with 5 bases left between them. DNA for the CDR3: TGTGCCAGTAGTATCTCGGCCTATAATTCACCCCTCCACTTT. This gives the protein CASSISAYNSPLHF.

The CDR3 sequence: CASSETSGAFYNEQFF. The CDR3 region has the DNA TGCGCCAGCAGTGAGACTAGCGGGGCTTTTTACAATGAGCAGTTCTTC. V is TRBV10-1 and J is TRBJ2-1; TRBD2 agrees at 10 bases. The CDR3 spans 16 residues. Per germline, CDR1 WNHNN and CDR2 SYGVQD (reference sequence). Unmatched junction bases numbered 5, after V lost 2 bases and J lost 4 bases.

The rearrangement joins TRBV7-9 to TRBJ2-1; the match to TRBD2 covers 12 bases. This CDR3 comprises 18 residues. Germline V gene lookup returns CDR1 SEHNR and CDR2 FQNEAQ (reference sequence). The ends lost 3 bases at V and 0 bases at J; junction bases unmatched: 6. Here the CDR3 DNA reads TGTGCCAGCAGCTTCGCTAGCGGGAGGGGTATCTCCTACAATGAGCAGTTCTTC. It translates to CASSFASGRGISYNEQFF.

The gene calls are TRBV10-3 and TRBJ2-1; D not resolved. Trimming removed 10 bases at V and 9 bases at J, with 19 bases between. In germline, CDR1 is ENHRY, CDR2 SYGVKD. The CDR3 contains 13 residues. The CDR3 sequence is CATREQIGGEQFF. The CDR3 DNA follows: TGTGCCACAAGAGAGCAGATCGGCGGTGAGCAGTTCTTC.

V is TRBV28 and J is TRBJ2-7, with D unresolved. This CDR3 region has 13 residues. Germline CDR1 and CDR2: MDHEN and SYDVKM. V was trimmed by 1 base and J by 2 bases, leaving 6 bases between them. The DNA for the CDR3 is TGTGCCAGCAGTTTATTCCTTACCTACGAGCAGTACTTC. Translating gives CASSLFLTYEQYF.

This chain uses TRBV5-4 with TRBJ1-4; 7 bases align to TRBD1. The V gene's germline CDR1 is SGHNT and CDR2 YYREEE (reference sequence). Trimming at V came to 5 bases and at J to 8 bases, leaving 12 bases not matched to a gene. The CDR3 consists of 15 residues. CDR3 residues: CASSLTGTEGEKLFF. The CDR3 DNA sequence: TGTGCCAGCAGTTTAACCGGGACAGAAGGCGAAAAACTGTTTTTT.

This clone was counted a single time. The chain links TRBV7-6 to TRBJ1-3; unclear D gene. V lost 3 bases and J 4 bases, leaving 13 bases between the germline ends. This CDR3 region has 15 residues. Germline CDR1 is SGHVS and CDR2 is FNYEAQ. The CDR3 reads CASSLRRARGNTIYF. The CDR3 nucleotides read TGTGCCAGCAGCTTGAGGAGGGCGAGAGGAAACACCATATATTTT.

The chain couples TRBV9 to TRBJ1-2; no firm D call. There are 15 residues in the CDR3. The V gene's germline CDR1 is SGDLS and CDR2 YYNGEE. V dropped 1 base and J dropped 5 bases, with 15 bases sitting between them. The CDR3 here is CASSVFSGRAYGYTF. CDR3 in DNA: TGTGCCAGCAGCGTATTTTCAGGCAGAGCATATGGCTACACCTTC.

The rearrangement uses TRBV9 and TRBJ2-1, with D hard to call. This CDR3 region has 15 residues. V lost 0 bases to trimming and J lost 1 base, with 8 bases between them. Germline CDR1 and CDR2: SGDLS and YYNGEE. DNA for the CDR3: TGTGCCAGCAGCGTAGGGGCCCTATCCTACAATGAGCAGTTCTTC. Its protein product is CASSVGALSYNEQFF. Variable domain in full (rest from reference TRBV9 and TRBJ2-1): DSGVTQTPKHLITATGQRVTLRCSPRSGDLSVYWYQQSLDQGLQFLIQYYNGEERAKGNILERFSAQQFPDLHSELNLSSLELGDSALYFCASSVGALSYNEQFFGPGTRLTVL.

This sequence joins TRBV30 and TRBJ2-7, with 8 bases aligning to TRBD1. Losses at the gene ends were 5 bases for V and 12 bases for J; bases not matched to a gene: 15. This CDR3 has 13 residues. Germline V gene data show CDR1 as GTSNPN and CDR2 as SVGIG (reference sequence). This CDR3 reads CAWRTSRTGSPYF. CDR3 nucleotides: TGTGCCTGGCGTACCTCCAGGACAGGGTCTCCGTACTTC.